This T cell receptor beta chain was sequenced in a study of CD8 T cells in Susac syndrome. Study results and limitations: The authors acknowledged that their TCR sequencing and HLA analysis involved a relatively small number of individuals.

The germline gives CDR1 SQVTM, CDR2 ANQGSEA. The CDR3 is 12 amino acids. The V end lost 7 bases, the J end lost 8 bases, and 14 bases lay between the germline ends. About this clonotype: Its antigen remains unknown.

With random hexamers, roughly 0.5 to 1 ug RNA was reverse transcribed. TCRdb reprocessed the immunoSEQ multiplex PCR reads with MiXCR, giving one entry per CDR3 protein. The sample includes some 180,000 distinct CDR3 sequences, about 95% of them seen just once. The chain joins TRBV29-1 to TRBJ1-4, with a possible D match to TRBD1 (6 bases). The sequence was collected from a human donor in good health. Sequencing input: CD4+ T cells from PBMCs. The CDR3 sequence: CSGGHESEKLFF. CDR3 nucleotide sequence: TGCAGCGGGGGACACGAGAGCGAAAAACTGTTTTTT.